The 13 T cell receptor beta chains reported below all come from one sample, sequenced in a study of shared clonotypes between healthy human individuals. The repertoire was sequenced with immunoSEQ multiplex PCR; TCRdb's copy has only in-frame clones and lacks some. The sample holds millions of clones, 85% to 95% seen once. The sequencing input was naive CD4+ T cells from PBMCs. Subset noted: CD45RA+ positively selected. The source is a young man in good health. Some clones in this sample may be carry-over from other donors' samples.

This clone showed up just once. The genes are TRBV19 and TRBJ1-5, with 9 nucleotides matching TRBD1. V gave up 9 bases and J gave up 1 base; unmatched junction bases: 19. CDR3 length: 19 residues. Germline CDR1 and CDR2: LNHDA and SQIVND (reference sequence). This CDR3 is CASRKKDGTGFWSNQPQHF. CDR3 in DNA: TGTGCCAGCCGGAAGAAGGACGGGACAGGGTTTTGGAGCAATCAGCCCCAGCATTTT.

This chain connects TRBV4-1 to TRBJ1-4; weak D call: TRBD1 (5 bases). The length of the CDR3 is 16 residues. V was pared by 4 bases and J by 5 bases, with 17 bases between. Germline assignment: CDR1 MGHRA and CDR2 YSYEKL. CDR3 in amino acids: CASSRVGRGLNEKLFF. The CDR3 nucleotides read TGCGCCAGCAGCCGCGTCGGACGGGGCTTGAATGAAAAACTGTTTTTT.

This clone was detected only a few times. V gene TRBV6-5 combines with J gene TRBJ1-1; D not resolved. CDR3 length: 13 amino acids. Germline V lookup: CDR1 MNHEY, CDR2 SVGAGI. The germline V and J ends were trimmed by 5 bases and 0 bases, with 7 bases remaining between them. The DNA of the CDR3 is TGTGCCAGCAGTCGCCACATGAACACTGAAGCTTTCTTT. It codes for CASSRHMNTEAFF.

CDR3 nucleotide sequence: TGTGCCAGCAGCGGAGAACAGGGTGGCGGCTACACCTTC. Its translation: CASSGEQGGGYTF. V and J are TRBV6-4 and TRBJ1-2, with D possibly matching TRBD1 (6 bases). The V gene's germline CDR1 is MRHNA and CDR2 SNTAGT. CDR3 length: 13 residues. V was shortened by 6 bases and J by 8 bases, with 16 bases between the two germline ends.

V is TRBV13 and J is TRBJ2-7, with a weak D call TRBD1 (6 bases). Trimming cost V 5 bases and J 5 bases, with 19 bases left between them. Looked up from germline, CDR1 is PRHDT and CDR2 is FYEKMQ (reference sequence). The CDR3 contains 15 residues. The CDR3 region has the DNA TGTGCCAGCAGCGCCGAGACAGGATACCGGAACGAGCAGTACTTC. This encodes CASSAETGYRNEQYF.

The rearrangement links TRBV29-1 to TRBJ2-5; the D gene could be TRBD1 or TRBD2 (7 bases each). The end of the DNA is better explained by TRBJ2-7, so the J call may be wrong. Germline V lookup: CDR1 SQVTM, CDR2 ANQGSEA. The CDR3 totals 13 residues. CDR3 bases: TGCAGCGCTCGACAGGGAGGGACCTACGAGCAGTACTTC. Amino acid sequence: CSARQGGTYEQYF.

This clone has only one observation. The gene calls are TRBV29-1 and TRBJ2-1, with 7 bases matching TRBD2. The CDR3 is 12 amino acids. CDR1 is SQVTM and CDR2 is ANQGSEA in the germline V gene. CDR3 DNA sequence: TGCTCAAGCGGGGATTCCTACAATGAGCAGTTCTTC. Its translation: CSSGDSYNEQFF.

This clone showed up just once. The chain's CDR3 is CASSKAGVEETQYF. The DNA for the CDR3 is TGTGCCAGCAGCAAAGCGGGGGTTGAAGAGACCCAGTACTTC. The rearrangement uses TRBV6-6 and TRBJ2-5; TRBD2 aligns across 8 bases. Germline V CDR1 and CDR2: MNHNY, SVGAGI (reference sequence). The CDR3 has 14 residues. V shed 6 bases and J 3 bases; nucleotides not matched to a gene: 6.

This clone was detected only once. The rearrangement uses TRBV5-1 and TRBJ2-1, with 12 bases identical to TRBD2. Trimming took 0 bases from V and 9 from J; bases not matched to a gene: 7. This CDR3 spans 16 amino acids. The germline gives CDR1 SGHRS, CDR2 YFSETQ. CDR3 in DNA: TGCGCCAGCAGCTTGGCGACTAGCGGGAGATTAGGTGAGCAGTTCTTC. It specifies CASSLATSGRLGEQFF.

CDR3 coding DNA: TGTGCCAGCAGTGAGCTATCCCAAAGCGGGAGTCGGGCAGATACGCAGTATTTT. It specifies CASSELSQSGSRADTQYF. V is TRBV5-4 and J is TRBJ2-3; 8 bases are shared with TRBD2. J was trimmed by 4 bases and V by 5 bases; bases with no gene match: 18. Germline CDR1 SGHNT, CDR2 YYREEE (reference sequence). The CDR3 contains 18 residues.

The chain combines TRBV28 with TRBJ1-1; 7 positions agree with TRBD1. There are 14 residues in the CDR3. Germline lookup yields CDR1 MDHEN and CDR2 SYDVKM. J was trimmed by 2 bases and V by 10 bases; bases with no gene match: 10. CDR3 protein: CATRRDSLNTEAFF. In nucleotides, the CDR3 is TGTGCCACCCGAAGGGACAGCCTAAACACTGAAGCTTTCTTT.

A word on this clone: An end of the junction differs from the germline gene, which may be a read error. This sequence joins TRBV6-1 and TRBJ1-1; TRBD1 matches 7 bases. Germline V gives CDR1 MNHNS, CDR2 SASEGT. The CDR3 loop spans 14 amino acids. CDR3 protein: CASSEDRVRAEAFF. The CDR3 DNA sequence: TGTGCCAGCAGCGAAGACAGGGTACGCGCTGAAGCTTTCTTT.

The chain couples TRBV10-1 to TRBJ2-7; 9 bases line up with TRBD1. Trimming cost V 3 bases and J 3 bases; bases outside gene matches: 15. CDR3 length: 18 residues. The germline gives CDR1 WNHNN, CDR2 SYGVQD (reference sequence). CDR3 sequence: CASSERSSGTGSNYEQYF. The DNA for the CDR3 is TGCGCCAGCAGTGAACGATCCTCCGGGACAGGGAGTAACTACGAGCAGTACTTC.